These T cell receptor beta chains were read from a single sample in a study of cytotoxic CD8 clonotypes in ibrutinib-treated CLL. Data came from immunoSEQ multiplex PCR; TCRdb stores just in-frame clones and leaves some out. The sample includes approximately 280,000 clones, about 72% of them seen just once. This material consisted of PBMCs, taken at disease progression, from a patient treated with ibrutinib. The source of these receptors is a human donor with chronic lymphocytic leukemia. Both conserved end residues are part of each CDR3. The order of the fields is V gene, clone size, D gene, J gene, CDR3 DNA, CDR3 protein. The D gene is left open where the match is weak. Clone size, where shown, is once, few, many, or a class for clones that have expanded.

V: TRBV9; size: NA; D: TRBD2; J: TRBJ2-1; DNA: TGTGCCAGCAGCGTGTCTGGGACTAGCTATTACAATGAGCAGTTCTTC; CDR3: CASSVSGTSYYNEQFF
V: TRBV4-3; size: once; D: NA; J: TRBJ1-1; DNA: TGCGCCAGCAGCCAAGTTGGCAGGCAGAGTGAAGCTTTCTTT; CDR3: CASSQVGRQSEAFF
V: TRBV7-2; size: NA; D: TRBD1; J: TRBJ1-2; DNA: TGTGCCAGCAGCTTAAGGGGGCAGGGCGGACCTGGCTACACCTTC; CDR3: CASSLRGQGGPGYTF
V: TRBV7-2; size: NA; D: NA; J: TRBJ1-1; DNA: TGTGCCAGCAGCTTTGTACGGGTGAACACTGAAGCTTTCTTT; CDR3: CASSFVRVNTEAFF
V: TRBV7-2; size: NA; D: NA; J: TRBJ1-2; DNA: TGTGCCAGCAGCTTAGCGACAGCGGCGGGGTATGGCTACACCTTC; CDR3: CASSLATAAGYGYTF
V: TRBV5-1; size: few; D: NA; J: TRBJ2-1; DNA: TGCGCCAGCAGCTTGGCCCGGGGTGGTGAGCAGTTCTTC; CDR3: CASSLARGGEQFF
V: TRBV7-6; size: NA; D: NA; J: TRBJ1-5; DNA: TGTGCCAGCAGCTTAGCCGGAGGGTATAGCAATCAGCCCCAGCATTTT; CDR3: CASSLAGGYSNQPQHF
V: TRBV5-8; size: few; D: NA; J: TRBJ1-3; DNA: TGTGCCAGCAGCTTGCCAGGAGGGCTGTCGGCTGGAAACACCATATATTTT; CDR3: CASSLPGGLSAGNTIYF
V: TRBV10-3; size: NA; D: TRBD1; J: TRBJ1-3; DNA: TGTGCCATCAGGGACAGGGAAGTTGGAAACACCATATATTTT; CDR3: CAIRDREVGNTIYF
V: TRBV29-1; size: NA; D: NA; J: TRBJ1-4; DNA: TGCAGCGCCGGACATGGGGGTGAAAAACTGTTTTTT; CDR3: CSAGHGGEKLFF
V: TRBV5-1; size: NA; D: TRBD2; J: TRBJ2-5; DNA: TGCGCCAGCAGTAGGACGGGGGGGCAAGAGACCCAGTACTTC; CDR3: CASSRTGGQETQYF